The next 17 T cell receptor beta chains were all read from a single sample in a study of identical twins. TCRdb re-called the 5' RACE reads with MiXCR, one entry per CDR3 protein. This sample has about 810,000 distinct CDR3 sequences; around an eighth occur once, and the top ten carry around 1.5%. These data are also associated with another study on yellow fever vaccine responses in identical twins.

Sequencing was performed on PBMCs. These receptors were obtained from a woman younger than 35 in good health.

Many counts were recorded for this clonotype. This sequence joins TRBV12-3 or TRBV12-4 and TRBJ1-1, with 9 bases identical to TRBD1. The V segment lost 7 bases and the J segment 5 bases; nucleotides outside the gene matches: 8. The CDR3 sequence is 14 residues long. The CDR3 coding sequence is TGTGCCAGCACCCCGGGACAGGGAAGGACTGAAGCTTTCTTT. Translating gives CASTPGQGRTEAFF.

This clonotype was observed a handful of times. CDR3 in amino acids: CASSFQTLRNTEAFF. CDR3 nucleotide sequence: TGTGCCAGCAGTTTCCAAACCCTCCGGAACACTGAAGCTTTCTTT. V is TRBV12-3 or TRBV12-4 and J is TRBJ1-1, with no clear D. Trimming took off 3 bases at V and 1 base at J, with 12 bases between the two ends. This CDR3 comprises 15 residues.

This clonotype was observed a handful of times. V gene TRBV28 combines with J gene TRBJ2-1; TRBD2 aligns across 12 bases. Germline V gives CDR1 MDHEN, CDR2 SYDVKM. The CDR3 has 15 amino acids. V dropped 4 bases and J dropped 7; count of bases not matched to a gene: 5. The CDR3, as DNA: TGTGCCAGCAGTTATGCTAGCGGGGGGGCAAATGAGCAGTTCTTC. It is translated as CASSYASGGANEQFF.

This clonotype was observed a handful of times. The chain uses TRBV7-9 and TRBJ2-2; 7 positions agree with TRBD1. The CDR3 covers 17 residues. V was clipped by 4 bases and J by 4 bases; unmatched bases: 12. The V gene's germline CDR1 is SEHNR and CDR2 FQNEAQ (reference sequence). The CDR3 loop reads CASSSPNWDSGTGELFF. DNA for the CDR3: TGTGCCAGCAGCTCCCCAAATTGGGACAGCGGCACCGGGGAGCTGTTTTTT.

Comment on this clonotype: In this CDR3 the conserved last residue, phenylalanine or tryptophan, is missing, so a read error is likely. The chain uses TRBV28 and TRBJ2-1; a weak D match, TRBD2 (7 bases). Germline CDR1 reads MDHEN; CDR2 reads SYDVKM. V dropped 11 bases and J dropped 0 bases, with 14 bases sitting between them. The CDR3 runs 14 residues. The CDR3 bases are TGTGCCGGGGGGGGGACAAACTCCTACAATGAGCAGTTCCTC. Translating it yields CAGGGTNSYNEQFL.

This clonotype was observed many times. The junction does not match germline at one end; this may be a read error. This chain connects TRBV5-1 to TRBJ2-1; tentative D call: TRBD2 (6 bases). The length of the CDR3 is 16 residues. Germline CDR1 is SGHRS and CDR2 is YFSETQ. The CDR3 loop is CASSLGGRGSYNEQFF. The DNA for the CDR3 is TGTGCCAGCAGTTTAGGAGGGAGAGGTTCCTACAATGAGCAGTTCTTC.

At least ten counts were recorded for this clonotype. The chain recombines TRBV24-1 with TRBJ2-1; 8 bases fit TRBD2. Trimming at V came to 2 bases and at J to 6 bases, leaving 5 bases not matched to a gene. The CDR3 spans 15 residues. Germline V gene data show CDR1 as KGHDR and CDR2 as SFDVKD. The DNA of the CDR3 is TGTGCCACCAGTGATTCGGGACTAGGGGGCAATGAGCAGTTCTTC. Its translation: CATSDSGLGGNEQFF.

CDR3 loop: CASSGGSPRTGELFF. The CDR3 DNA reads TGTGCCAGTAGTGGGGGGAGTCCCAGGACCGGGGAGCTGTTTTTT. The V and J genes are TRBV19 and TRBJ2-2, with D tentatively TRBD2 (6 bases). The CDR3 extends over 15 amino acids. V dropped 5 bases and J dropped 5 bases, with 15 bases sitting between them. The germline gives CDR1 LNHDA, CDR2 SQIVND (reference sequence). Looking up the rest from reference TRBV19 and TRBJ2-2 gives the full variable domain: DGGITQSPKYLFRKEGQNVTLSCEQNLNHDAMYWYRQDPGQGLRLIYYSQIVNDFQKGDIAEGYSVSREKKESFPLTVTSAQKNPTAFYLCASSGGSPRTGELFFGEGSRLTVL.

This clonotype was counted between two and nine times. The chain has TRBV7-8 and TRBJ1-5, with D perhaps TRBD1 (6 bases). V lost 2 bases to trimming and J lost 4 bases, with 9 bases between them. Germline V CDR1 and CDR2: SGHVS, FQNEAQ. The CDR3 runs 14 residues. In DNA, the CDR3 is TGTGCCAGCAGCTTAAGGGGGGTTAATCAGCCCCAGCATTTT. This encodes CASSLRGVNQPQHF.

A few counts support this clonotype. The chain carries TRBV4-1 and TRBJ2-3; TRBD2 matches 9 bases. The CDR3 spans 15 residues. Germline V gene sequence: CDR1 MGHRA, CDR2 YSYEKL. J gave up 4 bases and V 2 bases, and 4 bases lay outside the gene matches. In nucleotides, the CDR3 is TGCGCCAGCAGCCAATTAGCGGGAGTGTCAGATACGCAGTATTTT. Translated, it gives CASSQLAGVSDTQYF.

This chain joins TRBV4-1 and TRBJ2-1; TRBD2 matches at 8 bases. The CDR3 has 17 residues. V was pared by 0 bases and J by 1 base, with 5 bases of the junction left unmatched. Germline V lookup: CDR1 MGHRA, CDR2 YSYEKL. This chain's CDR3 is CASSQEGLAGSYNEQFF. The CDR3 DNA reads as TGCGCCAGCAGCCAAGAAGGTCTAGCGGGTTCCTACAATGAGCAGTTCTTC.

The sample holds many counts of this clonotype. The chain employs TRBV5-1 and TRBJ2-2; the match to TRBD2 covers 7 bases. The V gene's germline CDR1 is SGHRS and CDR2 YFSETQ. With 2 bases clipped from V and 12 bases from J, the junction kept 10 bases outside the gene matches. The CDR3 covers 14 residues. The CDR3 is CASSLGLDECKLFF. CDR3 nucleotide sequence: TGCGCCAGCAGCTTAGGACTAGACGAGTGTAAGCTGTTTTTT.

The genes are TRBV4-1 and TRBJ1-1; no definite D call. The CDR3 consists of 17 residues. Germline-derived CDR1 and CDR2 are MGHRA and YSYEKL. Trimming pared 1 base from V and 4 bases from J, leaving 19 bases between. CDR3 sequence: CASSQGRFLGNRTEAFF. Written as DNA, the CDR3 is TGCGCCAGCAGCCAAGGCCGGTTTTTGGGGAATCGCACTGAAGCTTTCTTT.

This clonotype was detected ten times or more. J is TRBJ2-6 and V is TRBV12-3 or TRBV12-4; D gene unclear. V was shortened by 4 bases and J by 2 bases, with 6 bases between the two germline ends. The length of the CDR3 is 14 residues. The CDR3 nucleotides are TGTGCCAGCAGTTACCCAGCTGGGGCCAACGTCCTGACTTTC. This translates into CASSYPAGANVLTF.

The rearrangement links TRBV18 to TRBJ2-1; D possibly corresponds to TRBD2 (6 bases). V was cut by 6 bases and J by 9 bases, with 15 bases left in between. Germline V gene data show CDR1 as KGHSH and CDR2 as LQKENI. The length of the CDR3 is 13 residues. CDR3 in DNA: TGTGCCAGCTCCATGACCACGGGGGTTGAGCAGTTCTTC. Its translation is CASSMTTGVEQFF.

This clonotype has more than one count but fewer than ten. The chain links TRBV7-9 to TRBJ2-2; no reliable D call. The CDR3 length is 13 residues. V lost 6 bases, J lost 6 bases, and 11 bases lay in between. In germline, CDR1 is SEHNR, CDR2 FQNEAQ (reference sequence). The CDR3 coding sequence is TGTGCCAGCAGGCCACAGTCGCCCGGGGAGCTGTTTTTT. It translates to CASRPQSPGELFF.

V gene TRBV11-2 combines with J gene TRBJ2-1; D assignment may be TRBD1 or TRBD2 (5 bases each). Trimming took off 0 bases at V and 6 bases at J, with 15 bases between the two ends. Germline CDR1 is SGHAT and CDR2 is FQNNGV. The CDR3 has 16 amino acids. The CDR3 DNA is TGTGCCAGCAGCTTAGAGGGCGCAGGGACCTTCAATGAGCAGTTCTTC. It specifies CASSLEGAGTFNEQFF. Drawing the rest from reference TRBV11-2 and TRBJ2-1, the complete variable domain is EAGVAQSPRYKIIEKRQSVAFWCNPISGHATLYWYQQILGQGPKLLIQFQNNGVVDDSQLPKDRFSAERLKGVDSTLKIQPAKLEDSAVYLCASSLEGAGTFNEQFFGPGTRLTVL.